This TCR beta chain stems from a study of T cells in Graves' hyperthyroidism and ophthalmopathy. Regions amplified from RNA transcripts were the TCR beta CDR3 regions. With the HTBI primer set, the TCR CDR3 went through a first round of RT-PCR. MiXCR, run by TCRdb on the multiplex PCR reads, gives a single entry per CDR3 protein. Among over 550,000 distinct CDR3 sequences listed, 15% to 20% were seen once. Trimming took 0 bases from V and 5 from J, leaving 11 bases between them. Per the germline V gene, CDR1 is SGHRS and CDR2 is YFSETQ. CDR3 length: 14 amino acids. There are a few counts of this clonotype.

This clonotype originated in a woman aged 18-29 years with Graves' hyperthyroidism. V usage is TRBV5-1 and J usage is TRBJ2-5; D is uncertain. Sequenced: blood. CDR3 DNA sequence: TGCGCCAGCAGCTTGGCCCCCGGGTCGGAGACCCAGTACTTC. Protein product: CASSLAPGSETQYF.